The rows below give T cell receptor beta chains drawn from one sample of a study of T cell changes during pregnancy in multiple sclerosis. Method: immunoSEQ multiplex PCR; TCRdb's copy keeps in-frame clones and lacks some. This table holds roughly 69,000 clones, approximately 91% found once. Sequences were derived from peripheral blood, sampled in the second trimester of pregnancy. These receptors were collected from a female donor with multiple sclerosis, enrolled in a pregnancy study. CDR3s include the opening cysteine and the closing phenylalanine or tryptophan. D genes are given only for firm matches. Clone size is shown for a subset of rows, as once, few, many or a class of expanded clone.

j_call v_call clone_size d_call cdr3_aa cdr3_nt
TRBJ2-1 TRBV10-3 . TRBD2 CATASGTSGRADEQFF TGTGCCACCGCCTCCGGGACTAGCGGGAGGGCCGATGAGCAGTTCTTC
TRBJ1-2 TRBV18 . . CASSPQPGTLSLRHGYTF TGTGCCAGCTCACCCCAACCCGGGACACTATCATTGAGGCATGGCTACACCTTC
TRBJ2-7 TRBV11-1 . TRBD1 CASSFDQGTGGYEQYF TGTGCCAGCAGCTTCGACCAGGGGACAGGGGGATACGAGCAGTACTTC
TRBJ2-5 TRBV18 . TRBD2 CASSPGLAGVAGQETQYF TGTGCCAGCTCACCGGGGCTAGCGGGAGTGGCGGGACAAGAGACCCAGTACTTC
TRBJ1-2 TRBV6-5 . . CASTYQGFGYTF TGTGCCAGCACCTACCAGGGGTTTGGCTACACCTTC
TRBJ1-1 TRBV9 . . CASDSLGDPMNTEAFF TGTGCCAGCGACAGCCTTGGAGACCCCATGAACACTGAAGCTTTCTTT
TRBJ2-3 TRBV4-2 . TRBD2 CASSQPLGLAGETTDTQYF TGTGCCAGCAGCCAGCCCTTAGGACTAGCGGGGGAGACCACAGATACGCAGTATTTT
TRBJ1-3 TRBV9 . . CASSVQEGLTGYPGNTIYF TGTGCCAGCAGCGTACAAGAGGGGCTTACAGGGTACCCTGGAAACACCATATATTTT
TRBJ2-5 TRBV4-3 once . CASSQIARRVGETQYF TGCGCCAGCAGCCAAATCGCTAGACGGGTGGGAGAGACCCAGTACTTC
TRBJ2-7 TRBV6-6 . TRBD1 CASSYTGQGAGEQYF TGTGCCAGCAGTTACACAGGACAGGGGGCCGGAGAGCAGTACTTC
TRBJ2-7 TRBV4-2 . TRBD2 CASSHTPVVSGRAGEQYF TGTGCCAGCAGCCACACCCCGGTGGTTAGCGGGAGGGCAGGGGAGCAGTACTTC
TRBJ1-2 TRBV7-2 once . CASSPPPQGTDGYTF TGTGCCAGCAGCCCTCCCCCACAGGGAACTGATGGCTACACCTTC
TRBJ1-2 TRBV6-6 . . CASMNSRAYGYTF TGTGCCAGCATGAACAGCCGAGCCTATGGCTACACCTTC